The entry below describes one T cell receptor (beta chain). This clonotype showed up just once. Its antigen is still unknown. It has no much larger one-base neighbor in the sample; base qualities were not kept. One read alone is weak evidence. This sample is part of a study of regulatory T cells in long-lasting Graves disease (dated by TCRdb to the early 2020s). As for the study more broadly: Persistent Graves' disease was defined as persistently positive TSH receptor autoantibodies together with antithyroid drug treatment for over 5 years. Peripheral blood TCR sequencing and RNA sequencing compared persistent Graves' disease patients with newly diagnosed Graves' disease patients. The study took place in China and was registered as a clinical trial. A total of some 35 samples underwent TCR sequencing, from about 13 patients with persistent Graves' disease and roughly 20 patients with newly diagnosed Graves' disease. Persistent Graves' disease patients in the clinical cohort had taken antithyroid drugs for about 10.3 years on average.

Library preparation employed multiplex PCR. For sequencing, an Illumina HiSeq 4000 was employed. CDR3 regions were amplified by Arm-PCR with iRepertoire HTBI primers to construct TCR beta libraries. Before sequencing, the PCR products underwent gel purification. Regarding the original processing steps: Gene usage analysis of CDR3 amino acid clonotypes relied on the approximately 68 TRBV and around 14 TRBJ segments identified across samples. COPE and FqMerger were used to merge the filtered high-quality paired reads into contigs. BLAST was used to align contigs to IMGT TRBV, TRBD and TRBJ reference genes, with CDR3 defined following IMGT. Highly expanded clones were defined as clonotypes with a frequency above 0.1%. Shannon entropy was used to measure repertoire diversity, and the Gini coefficient was used to measure V-J evenness. Public clonotypes were defined as clonotypes shared by more than one individual. In TCRdb, the public reads were trimmed at Q25 with fastp and aligned with MiXCR, with productive beta chains retained. Rows with a matching CDR3 protein are joined into one entry that keeps the most common DNA and genes. For this entry, the V and J calls and clone size follow TCRdb and not the study's own pipeline. The sample contains some 280,000 distinct CDR3 sequences, 22% of them found a single time. Approximately 53% of the sample lies in the top ten.

The trim is 2 bases for V and 2 bases for J, with a gap of 9 bases between the germline ends. Looking up the germline V gene (reference sequence) yields CDR1 GTSNPN and CDR2 SVGIG. The CDR3 numbers 13 residues from cysteine through phenylalanine. Solely the CDR3 DNA is kept, with 39 bases framed from the first base. What this sample's time point label stands for: persistent/refractory GD, antithyroid drugs over 5 years with positive TRAb. RNA was extracted from PBMCs in TRIzol for both TCR sequencing and RNA sequencing. The diagnosis of Graves' disease was made according to American Thyroid Association guidelines. Recruitment of patients was carried out at an endocrinology department in Xi'an, China. From each patient, approximately 9.9 milliliters of peripheral blood was collected into an EDTA anticoagulant tube. PBMCs were isolated by Ficoll Paque Plus density gradient separation without further T cell sorting. An Agilent 2100 Bioanalyzer and agarose gel were used to assess RNA quality, and a NanoDrop 2000 was used to measure RNA concentration.

Summary of the overall study and its limitations: Peripheral blood alone was examined, since thyroid tissue, which constituted the primary lesion, could not be accessed. Persistent disease showed preferential use of TRBV28, TRBJ1-2 and TRBJ2-5, whereas newly diagnosed disease favored TRBV20-1 and TRBJ2-1. Compared with newly diagnosed patients, patients with persistent Graves' disease had lower TCR Shannon entropy and fewer highly expanded clones, which suggests clonal expansion. Sequencing and analysis were restricted to the TCR beta chain. A larger number of public clonotypes was shared among persistent patients (fewer than 3,000) than among newly diagnosed patients (around 870). The small sample size was acknowledged by the authors as a limitation that may reduce accuracy.

This receptor was identified in a female donor with Graves disease. The V gene is TRBV30 and the J gene is TRBJ1-2; the D gene is not confidently resolved. Here the sequenced sample was peripheral blood mononuclear cells (PBMCs), taken when the disease was refractory, from a patient treated with antithyroid drugs. The bases are TGTGCCTGGAGTATGTCGGAAAACTATGGCTACACCTTC. It translates to CAWSMSENYGYTF.